The T cell receptor beta chain described here comes from a study of blood T cell repertoires in COVID-19. Study overall: PBMCs, B-cell-depleted T cells, or T cells provided the cDNA or gDNA that made up the material.

In the original workflow: By means of reference gene primer amplification, nucleated cell counts were estimated. TCRdb's table, derived via immunoSEQ multiplex PCR, lists solely in-frame clones and lacks some. The D gene and trimming were derived from the DNA, and the V and J assignments and clone size from that table. The top ten clones hold 0.55% to 0.7% of a sample with approximately 30,000 clones, around 92% of them seen once. This receptor was taken from a woman aged 40 to 55 with active or convalescent COVID-19. Sequencing was performed on peripheral blood.

The CDR3: CAISESPAGGQLAKNIQYF. In nucleotides, the CDR3 is TGTGCCATCAGTGAGAGTCCAGCGGGGGGGCAGCTAGCCAAAAACATTCAGTACTTC. The chain joins TRBV10-3 to TRBJ2-4; 10 bases fit TRBD2. Germline CDR1 is ENHRY and CDR2 is SYGVKD. The V segment lost 2 bases and the J segment 0 bases; nucleotides outside the gene matches: 10. This CDR3 region has 19 residues.